This TCR beta chain emerged from a study of CD8 T cells in Susac syndrome. It was treatment-naive patients with stable or active relapsing-remitting disease who made up the multiple sclerosis controls. An input of roughly 0.45 to 1 ug of RNA was subjected to reverse transcription using random hexamers. By means of immunoSEQ multiplex PCR, TCR beta CDR3 spanning 54 Vbeta and 13 Jbeta underwent amplification. MiXCR was run by TCRdb on the immunoSEQ multiplex PCR reads, yielding one entry per CDR3 protein. The table shows 350,000 to 550,000 distinct CDR3 sequences, with around 83% occurring only once. The V gene lost 6 bases and the J gene lost 0 bases, with 11 bases spanning the gap. CDR3 length: 14 amino acids. Germline CDR1 MNHNS, CDR2 SASEGT. This clonotype has only a few counts.

The chain is built from TRBV6-1 and TRBJ1-1; no definite D call. This sequence was found in a human donor with multiple sclerosis. What was sequenced was CD8+ T cells from PBMCs. CDR3 protein: CASRPENMNTEAFF. In nucleotides, the CDR3 is TGTGCCAGCAGACCCGAGAACATGAACACTGAAGCTTTCTTT.